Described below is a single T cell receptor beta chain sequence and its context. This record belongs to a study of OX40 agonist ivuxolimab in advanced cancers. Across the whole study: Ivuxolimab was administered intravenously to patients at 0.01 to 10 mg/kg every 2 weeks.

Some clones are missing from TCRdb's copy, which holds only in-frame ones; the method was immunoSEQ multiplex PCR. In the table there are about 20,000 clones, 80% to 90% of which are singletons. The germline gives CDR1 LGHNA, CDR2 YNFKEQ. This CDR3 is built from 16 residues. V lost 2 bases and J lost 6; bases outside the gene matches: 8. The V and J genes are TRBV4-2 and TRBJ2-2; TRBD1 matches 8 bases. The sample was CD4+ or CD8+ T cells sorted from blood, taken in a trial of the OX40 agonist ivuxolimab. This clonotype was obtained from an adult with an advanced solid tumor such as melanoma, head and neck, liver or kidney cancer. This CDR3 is CASSQQQGVGAGELFF. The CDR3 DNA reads TGTGCCAGCAGCCAACAACAGGGGGTGGGGGCCGGGGAGCTGTTTTTT.